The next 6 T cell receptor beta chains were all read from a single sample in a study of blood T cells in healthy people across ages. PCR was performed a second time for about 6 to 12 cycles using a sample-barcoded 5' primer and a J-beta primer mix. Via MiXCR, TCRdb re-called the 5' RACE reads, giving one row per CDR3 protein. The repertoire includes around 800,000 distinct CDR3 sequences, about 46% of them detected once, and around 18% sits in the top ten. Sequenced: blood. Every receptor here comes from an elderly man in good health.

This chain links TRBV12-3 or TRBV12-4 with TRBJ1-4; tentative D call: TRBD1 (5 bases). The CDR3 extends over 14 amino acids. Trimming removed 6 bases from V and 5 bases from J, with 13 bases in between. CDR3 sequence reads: CASSRDSRNEKLFF. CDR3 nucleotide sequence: TGTGCCAGCAGCCGAGACAGCCGGAATGAAAAACTGTTTTTT.

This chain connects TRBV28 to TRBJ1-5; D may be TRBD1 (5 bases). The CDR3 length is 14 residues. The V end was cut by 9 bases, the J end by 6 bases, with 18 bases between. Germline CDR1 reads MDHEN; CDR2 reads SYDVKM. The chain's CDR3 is CASSSIQGSQPQHF. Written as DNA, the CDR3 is TGTGCCAGTTCTTCCATCCAGGGCAGTCAGCCCCAGCATTTT.

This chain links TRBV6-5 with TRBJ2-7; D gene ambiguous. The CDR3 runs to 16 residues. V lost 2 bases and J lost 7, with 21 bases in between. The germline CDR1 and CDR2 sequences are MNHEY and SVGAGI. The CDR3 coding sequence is TGTGCCAGCAGTTACCTCAGACTTGGGATTTACAATGAGCAGTACTTC. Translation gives CASSYLRLGIYNEQYF.

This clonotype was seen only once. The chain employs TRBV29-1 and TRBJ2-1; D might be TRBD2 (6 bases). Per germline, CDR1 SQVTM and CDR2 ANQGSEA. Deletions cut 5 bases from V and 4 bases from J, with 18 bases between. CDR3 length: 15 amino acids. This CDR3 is CSVRPEGLAYNEQFF. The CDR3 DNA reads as TGCAGCGTTAGGCCGGAGGGACTCGCTTACAATGAGCAGTTCTTC.

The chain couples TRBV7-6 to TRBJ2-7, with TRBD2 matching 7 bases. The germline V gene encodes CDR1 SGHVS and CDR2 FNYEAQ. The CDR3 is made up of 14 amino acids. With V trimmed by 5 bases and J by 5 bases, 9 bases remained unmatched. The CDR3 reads CASSLRGEGNEQYF. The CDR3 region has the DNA TGTGCCAGCAGCCTCCGGGGGGAAGGTAACGAGCAGTACTTC.

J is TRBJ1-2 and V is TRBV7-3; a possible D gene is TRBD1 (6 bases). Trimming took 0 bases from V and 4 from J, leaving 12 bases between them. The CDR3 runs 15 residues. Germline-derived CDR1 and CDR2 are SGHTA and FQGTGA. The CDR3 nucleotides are TGTGCCAGCAGCTTAACCCCCCCAGGGGCCTATGGCTACACCTTC. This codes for CASSLTPPGAYGYTF.